This T cell receptor (beta chain) was obtained from a study of beta chain features in type 1 diabetes. Findings of the study overall: Within each of all four CD4+ subsets, Type 1 diabetes patients had TCRB CDR3s that were moderately but significantly shorter.

With regard to this clone: Its antigen is unknown.

The CDR3 length is 14 residues. The germline CDR1 and CDR2 sequences are SGHVS and FNYEAQ. V lost 5 bases to trimming and J lost 2 bases; unmatched junction nucleotides: 5. What was sequenced were expressed TCRB transcripts, since all of the isolated RNA had been reverse transcribed. Using immunoSEQ multiplex PCR, the repertoire was profiled, and TCRdb retains in-frame clones only, with some absent. The table has some 640,000 clones, over 11% seen once. The source is a man between 18 and 35 years old with type 1 diabetes. The chain employs TRBV7-6 and TRBJ2-7, with TRBD1 matching 8 bases. The sequenced sample was naive CD4+ T cells from blood. CDR3 residues: CASSPPGQAYEQYF. CDR3 coding DNA: TGTGCCAGCAGCCCACCGGGACAGGCCTACGAGCAGTACTTC.